The rows below give T cell receptor beta chains drawn from one sample of a study of beta chain features in type 1 diabetes. Measured with immunoSEQ multiplex PCR; TCRdb has only the in-frame clones, and not every one. The table lists roughly 730,000 clones, roughly 13% of them singletons, with less than 0.025% in the top ten. Sample: naive CD4+ T cells from blood. The receptors were sampled from a man aged 18 to 29 with type 1 diabetes. The CDR3 runs from the conserved cysteine through the conserved F or W. Fields, in order: D gene, J gene, V gene, clone size, CDR3 DNA, CDR3 protein. D genes are given only for firm matches. Not all rows give a size; the values are once, few, many and, for expanded clones, a class.

D: NA; J: TRBJ1-6; V: TRBV9; size: NA; DNA: TGTGCCAGCAGCGTAGATGGAGGGGCTGATTCACCCCTCCACTTT; CDR3: CASSVDGGADSPLHF
D: NA; J: TRBJ1-6; V: TRBV2; size: few; DNA: TGTGCCAGCAGGGGGGCCAGTCCCCAGGGTTCACCCCTCCACTTT; CDR3: CASRGASPQGSPLHF
D: NA; J: TRBJ2-2; V: TRBV7-9; size: NA; DNA: TGTGCCAGCAGCTTTGGGGCTACGAACACCGGGGAGCTGTTTTTT; CDR3: CASSFGATNTGELFF
D: NA; J: TRBJ1-2; V: TRBV14; size: few; DNA: TGTGCCAGCAGCCAAGGGCAGACCTACACCTTC; CDR3: CASSQGQTYTF
D: TRBD1; J: TRBJ2-5; V: TRBV2; size: NA; DNA: TGTGCCAGCAGGGGACAGGTCCAAGAGACCCAGTACTTC; CDR3: CASRGQVQETQYF
D: TRBD1; J: TRBJ1-5; V: TRBV18; size: few; DNA: TGTGCCAGCTCAGCCGGGACAGGGGATCAGCCCCAGCATTTT; CDR3: CASSAGTGDQPQHF
D: NA; J: TRBJ1-5; V: TRBV6-5; size: NA; DNA: TGTGCCAGCAGCTCTCGCGGGAGTAATCAGCCCCAGCATTTT; CDR3: CASSSRGSNQPQHF
D: NA; J: TRBJ2-2; V: TRBV30; size: few; DNA: TGTGCCTGGAGTTTTCGGTCGGCCGGGGAGCTGTTTTTT; CDR3: CAWSFRSAGELFF
D: TRBD1; J: TRBJ2-5; V: TRBV29-1; size: few; DNA: TGCAGCGTGCCGCGACAGGGGGCAGAGACCCAGTACTTC; CDR3: CSVPRQGAETQYF
D: TRBD1; J: TRBJ1-2; V: TRBV19; size: few; DNA: TGTGCCAGTAGGGCGACAGGGAATGGCTACACCTTC; CDR3: CASRATGNGYTF
D: TRBD1; J: TRBJ2-3; V: TRBV6-6; size: few; DNA: TGTGCCAGCAGGAAAGGACAGGGAACAGATACGCAGTATTTT; CDR3: CASRKGQGTDTQYF
D: NA; J: TRBJ1-2; V: TRBV7-9; size: NA; DNA: TGTGCCAGCAGCTTAAGAGGGGGAACAGGTGACTATGGCTACACCTTC; CDR3: CASSLRGGTGDYGYTF
D: NA; J: TRBJ2-1; V: TRBV7-7; size: few; DNA: TGTGCCAGCAGCCCCTCGGGAAGGCCAGACTACAATGAGCAGTTCTTC; CDR3: CASSPSGRPDYNEQFF
D: NA; J: TRBJ2-7; V: TRBV6-5; size: NA; DNA: TGTGCCAGCAGTTACTCTTATTCGGCCTACGAGCAGTACTTC; CDR3: CASSYSYSAYEQYF
D: NA; J: TRBJ2-7; V: TRBV18; size: NA; DNA: TGTGCCAGCTCACCAGCCGAGGGTCTCTACGAGCAGTACTTC; CDR3: CASSPAEGLYEQYF
D: NA; J: TRBJ2-3; V: TRBV30; size: NA; DNA: TGTGCCTGGTGGGCCACAGATACGCAGTATTTT; CDR3: CAWWATDTQYF
D: NA; J: TRBJ1-5; V: TRBV30; size: few; DNA: TGTGCCTGGAGTGTCACTCGGGCTCAGCCCCAGCATTTT; CDR3: CAWSVTRAQPQHF
D: TRBD1; J: TRBJ2-7; V: TRBV7-9; size: NA; DNA: TGTGCCAGCAGCTTCGATCCGGGACAGGGTCTGTACGAGCAGTACTTC; CDR3: CASSFDPGQGLYEQYF
D: NA; J: TRBJ1-1; V: TRBV13; size: NA; DNA: TGTGCCAGCAGCCTAGGGGGTTGGGGCACTGAAGCTTTCTTT; CDR3: CASSLGGWGTEAFF
D: NA; J: TRBJ2-3; V: TRBV5-1; size: few; DNA: TGCGCCAGCAGCTCAACAGCCCCAGGTTGGGGGACAGATACGCAGTATTTT; CDR3: CASSSTAPGWGTDTQYF
D: NA; J: TRBJ2-2; V: TRBV9; size: few; DNA: TGTGCCAGCAGCGTAGGCGGGTCTTTCGGAGGTTCCGGGGAGCTGTTTTTT; CDR3: CASSVGGSFGGSGELFF
D: NA; J: TRBJ1-2; V: TRBV2; size: NA; DNA: TGTGCCAGCGGGGGTGGGTTAACTATGCGCTACACCTTC; CDR3: CASGGGLTMRYTF
D: TRBD2; J: TRBJ2-5; V: TRBV6-5; size: NA; DNA: TGTGCCAGCAGTTACCGCCTAGCGGGGTTGGAGACCCAGTACTTC; CDR3: CASSYRLAGLETQYF
D: TRBD1; J: TRBJ2-5; V: TRBV20-1; size: few; DNA: TGCAGCTACAGGGGGCCAGAGACCCAGTACTTC; CDR3: CSYRGPETQYF
D: TRBD2; J: TRBJ2-5; V: TRBV4-1; size: NA; DNA: TGCGCCAGCAGCCTCTTCACTAGCGGTGGGATAGAGACCCAGTACTTC; CDR3: CASSLFTSGGIETQYF
D: TRBD1; J: TRBJ1-2; V: TRBV6-1; size: NA; DNA: TGTGCCAGCAGTGAAGCGCTTAGGACAGGGGCGAGCTATGGCTACACCTTC; CDR3: CASSEALRTGASYGYTF
D: TRBD1; J: TRBJ1-5; V: TRBV5-1; size: few; DNA: TGCGCCAGCAGCTTGGGGACAGGGGGCCTTCAGCCCCAGCATTTT; CDR3: CASSLGTGGLQPQHF
D: TRBD1; J: TRBJ2-5; V: TRBV5-1; size: NA; DNA: TGCGCCAGCAGCTACTCGGCCCAGGACAGGAGACCACCTTCCGAGACCCAGTACTTC; CDR3: CASSYSAQDRRPPSETQYF
D: NA; J: TRBJ2-1; V: TRBV13; size: few; DNA: TGTGCCAGCAGCTCCCCGACAGGCTATGATGAGCAGTTCTTC; CDR3: CASSSPTGYDEQFF
D: NA; J: TRBJ1-5; V: TRBV7-9; size: NA; DNA: TGTGCCAGCAGCTTAGTGGGAAATCAGCCCCAGCATTTT; CDR3: CASSLVGNQPQHF
D: NA; J: TRBJ2-7; V: TRBV29-1; size: NA; DNA: TGCAGCGTTGAGGTATCGACCTACGAGCAGTACTTC; CDR3: CSVEVSTYEQYF
D: NA; J: TRBJ1-3; V: TRBV2; size: few; DNA: TGTGCCAGCACTATGGACTCTGGAAACACCATATATTTT; CDR3: CASTMDSGNTIYF
D: TRBD2; J: TRBJ2-3; V: TRBV5-1; size: few; DNA: TGCGCCAGCAGCAGGACTAGCGGGGATACGCAGTATTTT; CDR3: CASSRTSGDTQYF
D: NA; J: TRBJ2-5; V: TRBV5-4; size: few; DNA: TGTGCCAGCGGCTTGGACAGAGAGACCCAGTACTTC; CDR3: CASGLDRETQYF
D: NA; J: TRBJ1-2; V: TRBV25-1; size: NA; DNA: TGTGCCAGCAGTGAAGGAGGGGGGATCTATGGCTACACCTTC; CDR3: CASSEGGGIYGYTF
D: TRBD1; J: TRBJ2-1; V: TRBV19; size: NA; DNA: TGTGCCAGTAGTATTAACAGGGGGTCGGTCAATGAGCAGTTCTTC; CDR3: CASSINRGSVNEQFF
D: NA; J: TRBJ1-5; V: TRBV27; size: few; DNA: TGTGCCAGCAGTCCCTGGGGAGGGGCGGGTCAGCCCCAGCATTTT; CDR3: CASSPWGGAGQPQHF
D: NA; J: TRBJ1-1; V: TRBV18; size: NA; DNA: TGTGCCAGCTCACCTACACAGGACCAGAACACTGAAGCTTTCTTT; CDR3: CASSPTQDQNTEAFF
D: NA; J: TRBJ1-1; V: TRBV30; size: few; DNA: TGTGCCTGGAGACAGTTAAGGCACACTGAAGCTTTCTTT; CDR3: CAWRQLRHTEAFF
D: NA; J: TRBJ1-2; V: TRBV2; size: NA; DNA: TGTGCCAGCAGGACAGGTGTGGATGGCTACACCTTC; CDR3: CASRTGVDGYTF
D: NA; J: TRBJ2-7; V: TRBV5-1; size: few; DNA: TGCGCCAGCAGCTTAGGCGGAACCTACGAGCAGTACTTC; CDR3: CASSLGGTYEQYF
D: TRBD1; J: TRBJ1-2; V: TRBV6-5; size: NA; DNA: TGTGCCAGCACCCCCGGGACAGGAGTTAACTATGGCTACACCTTC; CDR3: CASTPGTGVNYGYTF
D: NA; J: TRBJ2-1; V: TRBV19; size: few; DNA: TGTGCCAGTAGTGCACGACTAGACGATTACAATGAGCAGTTCTTC; CDR3: CASSARLDDYNEQFF
D: TRBD2; J: TRBJ2-1; V: TRBV28; size: few; DNA: TGTGCCAGCAGGGGGACTAGCGGGGGCCGCTCCTACAATGAGCAGTTCTTC; CDR3: CASRGTSGGRSYNEQFF
D: NA; J: TRBJ2-2; V: TRBV28; size: NA; DNA: TGTGCCAGCAGTCCCTCGTTCGCGGTCCCTTTGACCGGGGAGCTGTTTTTT; CDR3: CASSPSFAVPLTGELFF
D: NA; J: TRBJ1-5; V: TRBV30; size: NA; DNA: TGTGCCTGGAGTGTAATGGGGGATCAGCCCCAGCATTTT; CDR3: CAWSVMGDQPQHF
D: TRBD2; J: TRBJ2-2; V: TRBV5-1; size: NA; DNA: TGCGCCAGCAGCCCCGGGCGGGGGGCCGGCGACACCGGGGAGCTGTTTTTT; CDR3: CASSPGRGAGDTGELFF
D: NA; J: TRBJ2-7; V: TRBV2; size: NA; DNA: TGTGCCAGCAGTGAGGTCCATGAGCAGTACTTC; CDR3: CASSEVHEQYF
D: NA; J: TRBJ1-4; V: TRBV5-4; size: NA; DNA: TGTGCCAGCAGCTCCGGGCCTTCGGGAGCTAATGAAAAACTGTTTTTT; CDR3: CASSSGPSGANEKLFF
D: NA; J: TRBJ1-1; V: TRBV30; size: few; DNA: TGTGCCTGGAGTTCGGGGGGCCCTGAAGCTTTCTTT; CDR3: CAWSSGGPEAFF
D: TRBD2; J: TRBJ2-3; V: TRBV7-3; size: few; DNA: TGTGCCAGCAGCCCTAGCGGGGGGGCAGGCACAGATACGCAGTATTTT; CDR3: CASSPSGGAGTDTQYF
D: NA; J: TRBJ2-1; V: TRBV6-6; size: NA; DNA: TGTGCCAGCAGTTACTCGGGCCTAGGGGTCCCTGAGCAGTTCTTC; CDR3: CASSYSGLGVPEQFF
D: NA; J: TRBJ2-7; V: TRBV7-9; size: NA; DNA: TGTGCCAGCAGCTATAGGGGCGAGCAGTACTTC; CDR3: CASSYRGEQYF
D: NA; J: TRBJ2-5; V: TRBV28; size: NA; DNA: TGTGCCAGCAGTTTGGGGGCAGCCCAGTACCAAGAGACCCAGTACTTC; CDR3: CASSLGAAQYQETQYF
D: NA; J: TRBJ1-1; V: TRBV7-9; size: NA; DNA: TGTGCCAGCAGCGCGACAGTTCTTACTGAAGCTTTCTTT; CDR3: CASSATVLTEAFF